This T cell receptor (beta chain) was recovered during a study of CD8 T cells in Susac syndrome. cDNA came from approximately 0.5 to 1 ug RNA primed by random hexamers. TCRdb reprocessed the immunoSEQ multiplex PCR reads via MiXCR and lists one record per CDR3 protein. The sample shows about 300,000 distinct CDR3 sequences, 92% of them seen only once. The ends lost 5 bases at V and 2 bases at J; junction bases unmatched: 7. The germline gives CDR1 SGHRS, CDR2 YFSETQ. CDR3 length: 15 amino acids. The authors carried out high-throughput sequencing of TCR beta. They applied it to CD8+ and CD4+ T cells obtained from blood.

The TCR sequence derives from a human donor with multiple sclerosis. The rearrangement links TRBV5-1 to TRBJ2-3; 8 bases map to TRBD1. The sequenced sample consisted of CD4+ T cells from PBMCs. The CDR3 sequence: CASSSRTGTTDTQYF. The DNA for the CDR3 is TGCGCCAGCAGTTCCCGGACAGGGACCACAGATACGCAGTATTTT.